This entry lists 8 T cell receptor beta chains sequenced from one sample in a study of shared clonotypes between healthy human individuals. Measured with immunoSEQ multiplex PCR; TCRdb has only the in-frame clones, and not every one. The table records 1,400,000 or so clones, 98% of them present only once. The sample consisted of naive CD4+ T cells sorted from blood. Subset in this sample: CD45RA+ positively selected. The receptors shown here come from a young man in good health.

This clone was counted a single time. The rearrangement links TRBV5-1 to TRBJ2-7; 7 nucleotides match TRBD2. The CDR3 covers 16 residues. Germline trimming cut 4 bases from V and 6 bases from J; bases unmatched to any gene: 16. Germline V gene data show CDR1 as SGHRS and CDR2 as YFSETQ. The CDR3 DNA is TGCGCCAGCAGCCCTGGCTTTTTTAGCGGGTCTCGCGAGCAGTACTTC. It specifies CASSPGFFSGSREQYF.

The chain couples TRBV19 to TRBJ1-5; D gene unclear. Germline CDR1 LNHDA, CDR2 SQIVND (reference sequence). The length of the CDR3 is 15 residues. Trimming pared 5 bases from V and 4 bases from J, leaving 15 bases between. The chain's CDR3 is CASSLLLGLNQPQHF. DNA for the CDR3: TGTGCCAGTAGTCTACTTTTGGGGTTGAATCAGCCCCAGCATTTT.

This clone occurred once. This chain joins TRBV7-9 and TRBJ2-1; 9 bases line up with TRBD2. Germline CDR1 and CDR2: SEHNR and FQNEAQ (reference sequence). The CDR3 spans 14 residues. V was clipped by 1 base and J by 8 bases; unmatched bases: 3. The CDR3 region has the DNA TGTGCCAGCAGCTTAGGGACTAGCGTCGATGAGCAGTTCTTC. Translated, it gives CASSLGTSVDEQFF.

J is TRBJ2-7 and V is TRBV18; 10 bases align to TRBD2. Losses at the gene ends were 3 bases for V and 7 bases for J; bases not matched to a gene: 12. Per germline, CDR1 KGHSH and CDR2 LQKENI. The length of the CDR3 is 16 residues. CDR3: CASSPITGTSDNEQYF. The CDR3 DNA reads as TGTGCCAGCTCACCTATAACCGGGACTAGCGACAATGAGCAGTACTTC.

The V and J genes are TRBV28 and TRBJ2-7; TRBD1 or TRBD2 may be the D gene (7 bases each). Trimming left V 8 bases short and J 1 base short, with 18 bases between. CDR3 length: 15 amino acids. Germline loops: CDR1 MDHEN, CDR2 SYDVKM. CDR3 sequence: CASGGHRGGSYEQYF. CDR3 DNA: TGTGCCAGCGGAGGCCACAGGGGAGGGTCCTACGAGCAGTACTTC. Filled out from reference TRBV28 and TRBJ2-7, the complete variable domain reads DVKVTQSSRYLVKRTGEKVFLECVQDMDHENMFWYRQDPGLGLRLIYFSYDVKMKEKGDIPEGYSVSREKKERFSLILESASTNQTSMYLCASGGHRGGSYEQYFGPGTRLTVT.

This clone was recorded only once. This rearrangement joins TRBV6-1 to TRBJ2-7, with 10 bases aligning to TRBD1. V was clipped by 9 bases and J by 5 bases; unmatched bases: 13. Germline loops: CDR1 MNHNS, CDR2 SASEGT. The CDR3 has 15 residues. The CDR3 spells CASKDRGQGQDEQYF. For the CDR3, the DNA is TGTGCCAGTAAAGATAGGGGACAGGGGCAGGACGAGCAGTACTTC.

The V call is TRBV4-1, the J call TRBJ2-7, with D hard to call. Per germline, CDR1 MGHRA and CDR2 YSYEKL. The CDR3 runs to 15 residues. V lost 1 base and J 6 bases, leaving 16 bases between the germline ends. The CDR3 protein is CASSQVPRTPGEQYF. CDR3 coding DNA: TGCGCCAGCAGCCAAGTTCCAAGGACCCCGGGCGAGCAGTACTTC.

The rearrangement links TRBV5-1 to TRBJ2-2; a weak D match, TRBD2 (6 bases). The CDR3 extends over 14 amino acids. Germline V gene sequence: CDR1 SGHRS, CDR2 YFSETQ. The V end was cut by 6 bases, the J end by 4 bases, with 13 bases between. The CDR3 nucleotides read TGCGCCAGCAACCTAGGAGGGTCCACCGGGGAGCTGTTTTTT. This gives the protein CASNLGGSTGELFF.